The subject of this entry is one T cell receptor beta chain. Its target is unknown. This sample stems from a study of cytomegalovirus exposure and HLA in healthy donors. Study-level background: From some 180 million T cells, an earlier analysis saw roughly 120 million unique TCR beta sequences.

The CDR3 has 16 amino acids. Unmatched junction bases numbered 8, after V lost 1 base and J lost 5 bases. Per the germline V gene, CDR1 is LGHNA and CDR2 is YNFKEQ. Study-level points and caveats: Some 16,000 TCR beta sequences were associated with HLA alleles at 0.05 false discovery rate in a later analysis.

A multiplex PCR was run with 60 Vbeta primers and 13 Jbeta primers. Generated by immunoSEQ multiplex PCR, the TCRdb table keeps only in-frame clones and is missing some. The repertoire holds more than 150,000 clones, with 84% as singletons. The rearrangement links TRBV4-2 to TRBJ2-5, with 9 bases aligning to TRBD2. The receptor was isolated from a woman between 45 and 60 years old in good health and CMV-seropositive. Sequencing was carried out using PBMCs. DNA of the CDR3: TGTGCCAGCAGCCAAGTGGGGGATAGCGGGGGTGAGACCCAGTACTTC. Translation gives CASSQVGDSGGETQYF.